These 3 T cell receptor beta chains came from one sample sequenced in a study of cytomegalovirus exposure and HLA in healthy donors. The PCR had 60 Vbeta and 13 Jbeta primers. Assay used: immunoSEQ multiplex PCR; TCRdb lists only in-frame clones, some missing. Of roughly 150,000 clones in the sample, over 70% were seen once. The specimen sequenced was PBMCs. The receptor source for this set is a man in his forties or fifties in good health and CMV-seropositive.

The V call is TRBV6-5, the J call TRBJ2-7, with D tentatively TRBD2 (5 bases). The CDR3 runs to 15 residues. Germline V lookup: CDR1 MNHEY, CDR2 SVGAGI. The V end was cut by 5 bases, the J end by 3 bases, with 17 bases between. CDR3 loop: CASSPRLTGDYEQYF. DNA of the CDR3: TGTGCCAGCAGTCCCAGGCTCACCGGGGACTACGAGCAGTACTTC.

This chain joins TRBV6-5 and TRBJ1-2; the match to TRBD1 covers 8 bases. Germline CDR1 is MNHEY and CDR2 is SVGAGI. The length of the CDR3 is 14 residues. Trimming removed 2 bases from V and 8 bases from J; junction bases left unmatched: 7. In nucleotides, the CDR3 is TGTGCCAGCAGTTACCTCTCAGGGGGCAAGGGCTACACCTTC. It is translated as CASSYLSGGKGYTF.

The chain carries TRBV9 and TRBJ2-5, with D hard to call. V was pared by 0 bases and J by 2 bases, with 8 bases between. The CDR3 extends over 14 amino acids. Germline V gives CDR1 SGDLS, CDR2 YYNGEE. The CDR3 reads CASSVEAYQETQYF. The CDR3, as DNA: TGTGCCAGCAGCGTAGAAGCCTATCAAGAGACCCAGTACTTC. Drawing the rest from reference TRBV9 and TRBJ2-5, the complete variable domain is DSGVTQTPKHLITATGQRVTLRCSPRSGDLSVYWYQQSLDQGLQFLIQYYNGEERAKGNILERFSAQQFPDLHSELNLSSLELGDSALYFCASSVEAYQETQYFGPGTRLLVL.